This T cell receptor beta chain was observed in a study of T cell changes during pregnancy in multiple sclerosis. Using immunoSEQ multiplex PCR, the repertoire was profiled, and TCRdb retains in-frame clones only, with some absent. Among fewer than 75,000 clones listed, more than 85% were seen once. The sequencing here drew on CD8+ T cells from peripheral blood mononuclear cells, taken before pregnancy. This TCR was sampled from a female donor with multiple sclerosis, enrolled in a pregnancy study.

The chain's CDR3 is CASSEPGHEGQYF. DNA for the CDR3: TGTGCCAGCAGTGAACCGGGACACGAGGGGCAGTACTTC. The chain employs TRBV6-1 and TRBJ2-7; D may be TRBD1 (6 bases). Per germline, CDR1 MNHNS and CDR2 SASEGT. V shed 2 bases and J shed 9 bases, with 14 bases lying between them. The CDR3 length is 13 residues.